This T cell receptor beta chain was profiled in a study of T cell responses to AZD1222 COVID-19 vaccine (dated by TCRdb to the early 2020s). Broadly, across the study: AZD1222 recipients whose second dose came at about 4 weeks and those whose second dose came at about 12 weeks were combined into one group, since spike-specific TCR depth and breadth did not differ between the two schedules. Enrollment into the trials was organized by age into subgroups of 18-55, 56-69 and 70-plus years, and those subgroups contained approximately 150, 30 and 60 TCR-sequenced participants, respectively. TCR sequencing covered roughly 230 trial participants: 200 to 220 given two doses of AZD1222 and 26 given two doses of MenACWY control vaccine.

As to this clone: Its antigen is still unknown. The input lacks base qualities; no much larger clone sits a single base away.

The sample's time point label, decoded: baseline before first vaccination. Vaccinee samples were obtained from the UK trials COV001 and COV002, which included a single-blind randomized controlled phase 2/3 trial of AZD1222 (ChAdOx1 nCoV-19) in healthy adults. For TCRbeta chain sequencing, PBMC samples were collected from trial participants at day 0 and at day 28 after the second dose. Spanning cysteine to phenylalanine, the CDR3 consists of 14 amino acids. The only DNA kept is the CDR3, 42 bases in frame from the first base. Looking up the germline V gene yields CDR1 SGHTA and CDR2 FQGNSA. Relative to germline, V is 2 bases shorter and J is 7 bases shorter, with 12 bases between their ends. What the authors observed across the whole study: After two AZD1222 doses, both the breadth and the depth of spike-specific TCRs were significantly higher than at day 0 and than in MenACWY recipients. In the small 56-69-year group, the increase in depth fell short of significance, most likely because of low power. CD4 TCRs associated with the vaccine covered the entire spike protein, and the dominant responses were in regions 160-218 and 743-854. Most participants were white British and females outnumbered males, and the authors suggested that clonal diversity may have been underestimated. Because no day 14 peak-response samples were available, the repertoires could be characterized only after the peak T cell response. Reportedly, close to half of the unique spike-specific TCRs recognized epitopes lying outside the regions that are mutated in the B.1.351 and B.1.1.7 variants. Only a handful of AZD1222 recipients were SARS-CoV-2 seropositive at baseline, limiting conclusions about previously exposed vaccinees.

The CDR3 regions of human TCRbeta chains were analyzed by immunosequencing. The authors processed their data as follows. TCRs in the repertoires were matched against a reference library of SARS-CoV-2-specific TCRs that had been generated with the MIRA antigen-specificity platform. Breadth meant the fraction of unique TCRs that were SARS-CoV-2-associated, whereas depth meant the fraction of total T cells that were SARS-CoV-2-associated. Each spike-specific TCR was assigned to its reactive spike region and to a CD4 or CD8 class using the MIRA data. Log10-transformed breadth and depth values were compared by one-way ANOVA with Sidak's multiple comparisons tests. TCRdb took this table from immuneACCESS and kept in-frame rearrangements with V and J called. Such tables lack part of the clones; where checked against another copy, unresolved V genes explain under half of the gap, and the rest is unexplained. V and J calls and clone size are those listed in that table; D and trimming were worked out from the DNA. A total of about 140,000 clones appear in this sample, 84% of them only once. The ten largest clones represent approximately 4% of the sample.

The rearranged chain carries TRBV7-2 and TRBJ1-5, with TRBD1 tentatively as D gene (5 bases match). This sample comprised peripheral blood, obtained on day 0 of AZD1222 vaccination. This clonotype originated in an adult in good health. The CDR3 reads CASSLSRVGQPQHF. The nucleotide sequence is given as TGTGCCAGCAGCTTAAGCAGGGTAGGACAGCCCCAGCATTTT.